This entry features one T cell receptor (beta chain) sequence. The record originates from a study of cytomegalovirus exposure and HLA in healthy donors. This PCR relied on a set of 60 Vbeta primers and 13 Jbeta primers. This table comes from immunoSEQ multiplex PCR, and its TCRdb copy is limited to in-frame clones, with some not included. The sample records around 280,000 clones, approximately 90% being singletons. This CDR3 has 14 residues. Sequencing used PBMCs. The TCR was taken from a woman between 18 and 30 years old in good health and CMV-seronegative. V and J are TRBV1 and TRBJ1-4. TRBV1 is a pseudogene segment. CDR3 nucleotide sequence: TGCACCAGCAGCCCTAGGGAGAAACATGAAAAACTGTTTTTT. Protein: CTSSPREKHEKLFF.